This T cell receptor delta chain was captured by sequencing in a study of γδ T cells in repeated Plasmodium falciparum infection. Across the study: The natural-infection arm compared Malian children under seasonal malaria with matched Australian children.

This clone has at least ten counts. What it binds is unknown. Distinct nucleotide sequences in the sample also encode this CDR3. Study-level findings and limits: Donors in Mali lived in a small rural village, largely one ethnic group.

TCRdb redid clone calling on the multiplex PCR reads using CATT. The table has approximately 93,000 delta-chain clones, 0.98% seen once; the top ten hold just under 10%. What was sequenced was gamma-delta T cells from blood. This clonotype was obtained from a pool of human donors (malaria-infected and uninfected, not separated).

The CDR3 sequence is CACDTVGGSDKLIF. The CDR3 DNA reads TGTGCCTGTGACACGGTCGGGGGTTCGGATAAACTCATCTTT. This rearrangement joins TRDV2 to TRDJ1; a weak D match, TRDD3 (5 bases). V dropped 1 base and J dropped 5 bases, with 13 bases sitting between them. The germline V gene has CDR1 GEAIGNYY and CDR2 EKD. The CDR3 consists of 14 residues.